These 3 T cell receptor beta chains were sequenced from one sample in a study of control samples from healthy donors and cancer patients. Produced via immunoSEQ multiplex PCR; TCRdb's table is partial and in-frame only. The data contain approximately 41,000 clones, approximately 94% of them singletons. The specimen sequenced was blood. These receptors were collected from a man between 60 and 70 years old in good health.

In this sample, this clone turned up once. The chain links TRBV28 to TRBJ2-1, with D possibly TRBD2 on 5 matching bases. Germline V gene lookup returns CDR1 MDHEN and CDR2 SYDVKM. This CDR3 has 11 amino acids. V was cut by 7 bases and J by 10 bases, with 11 bases left in between. CDR3 loop: CASIRGNEQFF. CDR3 nucleotides: TGTGCCAGCATCAGAGGGAACGAGCAGTTCTTC.

The table lists this clone with a count of one. DNA of the CDR3: TGTGCCTGGAGTGTACCCTCTAGTCGCGGTTCCGAGCAGTACTTC. Residues: CAWSVPSSRGSEQYF. The chain is built from TRBV30 and TRBJ2-7; D call uncertain. With 0 bases removed from V and 6 bases from J, the gap between germline ends came to 18 bases. Germline values: CDR1 GTSNPN, CDR2 SVGIG (reference sequence). The CDR3 has 15 amino acids.

The chain combines TRBV15 with TRBJ2-3; D gene unclear. This CDR3 region has 13 residues. Germline values: CDR1 LNHNV, CDR2 YYDKDF (reference sequence). Between the trimmed V and J ends, which lost 0 bases and 4 bases, there was a span of 5 bases. In nucleotides, the CDR3 is TGTGCCACCAGCAGAGATTTCTCAGATACGCAGTATTTT. This translates into CATSRDFSDTQYF.